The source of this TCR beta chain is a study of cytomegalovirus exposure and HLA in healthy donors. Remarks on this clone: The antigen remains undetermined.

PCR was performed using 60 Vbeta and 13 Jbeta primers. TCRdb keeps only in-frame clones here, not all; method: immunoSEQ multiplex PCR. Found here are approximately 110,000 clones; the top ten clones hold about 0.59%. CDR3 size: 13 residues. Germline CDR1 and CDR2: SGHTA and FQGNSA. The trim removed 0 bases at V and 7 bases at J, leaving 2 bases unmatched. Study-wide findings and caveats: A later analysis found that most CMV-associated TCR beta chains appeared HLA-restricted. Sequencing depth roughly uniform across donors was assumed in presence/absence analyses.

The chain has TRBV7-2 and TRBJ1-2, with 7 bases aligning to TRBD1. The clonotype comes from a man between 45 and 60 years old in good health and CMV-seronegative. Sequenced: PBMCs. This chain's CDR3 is CASSLAAGGGYTF. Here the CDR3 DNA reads TGTGCCAGCAGCTTAGCGGCAGGGGGTGGCTACACCTTC.